Presented here are 9 T cell receptor beta chains from one specimen sequenced in a study of shared clonotypes between healthy human individuals (dated by TCRdb to 2018 to 2020). Libraries were prepared through the immunoSEQ multiplex PCR assay. This immuneACCESS table, as held by TCRdb, lists in-frame sequences with V and J called but not all clones. Of the missing ones, under half trace to an unresolved V gene in checked studies; the others have no known cause. The sample has about 680,000 clones on record, about 92% of them singletons. The top ten clones comprise 24% of the sample. For the CD8 naive samples, CD45RO-negative cells were positively selected for CCR7, yielding a CD45RA+CCR7+ population from which TemRA cells were excluded. The sequenced sample was naive CD8+ T cells sorted from blood. This specimen's cell subset or site label, interpreted: CD45RA+CCR7+. All receptors derive from a man aged 25-45 years in good health.

This clone appeared once. V and J are TRBV5-6 and TRBJ1-5; unclear D gene. Germline lookup yields CDR1 SGHDT and CDR2 YYEEEE. CDR3 length: 17 amino acids. The V end lost 0 bases, the J end lost 6 bases, and 19 bases lay between the germline ends. The CDR3 here is CASSLGGMVTFGQPQHF. CDR3 coding DNA: TGTGCCAGCAGCTTGGGGGGTATGGTTACTTTCGGTCAGCCCCAGCATTTT.

This rearrangement joins TRBV5-1 to TRBJ2-5; D is perhaps TRBD2 (5 bases). The CDR3 loop spans 14 amino acids. The V and J ends lost 1 base and 0 bases respectively, with 7 bases between them. Germline CDR1 is SGHRS and CDR2 is YFSETQ. CDR3 sequence (DNA): TGCGCCAGCAGCTTGTACGGGAACCAAGAGACCCAGTACTTC. Translated, it gives CASSLYGNQETQYF.

This clone was seen only a few times. Other DNA sequences in this specimen translate into the identical CDR3. V and J are TRBV29-1 and TRBJ2-1, with D unclear. The CDR3 runs 10 residues. CDR1 SQVTM and CDR2 ANQGSEA come from the germline V gene. The V gene lost 4 bases and the J gene lost 6 bases, with 4 bases spanning the gap. CDR3 sequence (DNA): TGCAGCGTTGTGGGCAATGAGCAGTTCTTC. Translated: CSVVGNEQFF.

On this clone: This same CDR3 is encoded by further DNA sequences in the sample. In DNA, the CDR3 is TGTGCCAGCAGCGCGACAGATACGCAGTATTTT. Protein sequence: CASSATDTQYF. V usage is TRBV9 and J usage is TRBJ2-3, with D unclear. The V and J ends lost 3 bases and 3 bases respectively, with 2 bases between them. CDR3 length: 11 amino acids. The V gene's germline CDR1 is SGDLS and CDR2 YYNGEE.

The count of this clone is one. Distinct nucleotide sequences in the sample also encode this CDR3. The V and J genes are TRBV4-1 and TRBJ2-7; 8 bases fit TRBD2. CDR3 length equals 15 residues. The germline CDR1 and CDR2 sequences are MGHRA and YSYEKL. The J segment lost 1 base and the V segment lost 1 base, leaving 3 bases of the junction unmatched. This CDR3 reads CASSQVPSGSYEQYF. The CDR3 region has the DNA TGCGCCAGCAGCCAAGTGCCTAGCGGGTCCTACGAGCAGTACTTC.

The V gene is TRBV6-6, the J gene TRBJ1-4, with 7 bases fitting TRBD1. V dropped 2 bases and J dropped 8; count of bases not matched to a gene: 8. Germline lookup yields CDR1 MNHNY and CDR2 SVGAGI (reference sequence). CDR3 length: 15 amino acids. CDR3 residues: CASSYPPTGREKLFF. CDR3 nucleotides: TGTGCCAGCAGTTACCCTCCGACAGGGCGGGAAAAACTGTTTTTT.

The chain joins TRBV29-1 to TRBJ1-2, with D unresolved. Trimming left V 7 bases short and J 8 bases short, with 14 bases between. Germline V gene data show CDR1 as SQVTM and CDR2 as ANQGSEA. The CDR3 sequence is 11 residues long. CDR3 in DNA: TGCAGCGGCGGAGGCATGGACGGCTACACCTTC. It specifies CSGGGMDGYTF.

The rearrangement joins TRBV28 to TRBJ1-2; TRBD1 agrees at 8 bases. The CDR3 loop spans 13 amino acids. V lost 5 bases and J lost 4; bases outside the gene matches: 3. CDR1 and CDR2 from the germline V gene are MDHEN and SYDVKM. The CDR3 nucleotides read TGTGCCAGCAGTCACAGGGGGGGCTATGGCTACACCTTC. It specifies CASSHRGGYGYTF.

This sequence joins TRBV7-6 and TRBJ2-7; D unclear. Germline CDR1 SGHVS, CDR2 FNYEAQ. V lost 5 bases, J lost 2 bases, and 10 bases lay in between. CDR3 size: 13 residues. In DNA, the CDR3 is TGTGCCAGCAGCCGTGGCCCCCCCTACGAGCAGTACTTC. Translating it yields CASSRGPPYEQYF.